This is a list of T cell receptor beta chains from one sample in a study of blood T cell repertoires in COVID-19. The assay was immunoSEQ multiplex PCR, and TCRdb's table has in-frame clones only and misses some. The data contain 250,000 or so clones, around 93% of them singletons. Sequencing was performed on PBMCs or T cells enriched from blood (not recorded which). These receptors all come from a man aged 40-49 years who had been exposed to COVID-19. Both conserved end residues are part of each CDR3. A D gene is named only where the DNA matches it firmly. Part of the rows lack a size; the others show once, few, many or a class for expanded clones.

J gene	D gene	CDR3 length	V gene	clone size	CDR3 DNA	CDR3 protein
TRBJ2-2	.	14	TRBV29-1	few	TGCAGCGTTGGGCCGGGGTTCGACACCGGGGAGCTGTTTTTT	CSVGPGFDTGELFF
TRBJ2-5	TRBD1	18	TRBV11-3	.	TGTGCCAGCAGCTTAGATACAAACCGGGACAGAGAGAAAGAGACCCAGTACTTC	CASSLDTNRDREKETQYF
TRBJ2-7	.	14	TRBV7-9	.	TGTGCCAGCAGTAATCCGGGAGTGTTGACCGAGCAGTACTTC	CASSNPGVLTEQYF
TRBJ2-1	TRBD2	19	TRBV5-5	.	TGTGCCAGCAGCTGGGGGGCTAGCGGGGTTCCGAGCTCCTACAATGAGCAGTTCTTC	CASSWGASGVPSSYNEQFF
TRBJ1-5	.	16	TRBV16	few	TGTGCCAGCAGCCGCACTTCGACAGGCAGCAATCAGCCCCAGCATTTT	CASSRTSTGSNQPQHF
TRBJ1-4	.	14	TRBV5-1	.	TGCGCCAGCAGCCTAGACACCGGGGAAGAAAAACTGTTTTTT	CASSLDTGEEKLFF
TRBJ2-1	TRBD1	16	TRBV19	.	TGTGCCAGTAGTATTAGTCCGCAGGGGGCAGGGAATGAGCAGTTCTTC	CASSISPQGAGNEQFF
TRBJ1-2	TRBD1	15	TRBV5-5	.	TGTGCCAGCAGCCGCGACAGGGGGCGGGAGTATGGCTACACCTTC	CASSRDRGREYGYTF
TRBJ2-2	.	16	TRBV4-1	once	TGCGCCAGCAGCCAAGGTGGTGGGAGGAACACCGGGGAGCTGTTTTTT	CASSQGGGRNTGELFF
TRBJ2-7	TRBD2	16	TRBV9	.	TGTGCCAGCAGCGGAGGAACTAGCGGGGATTCCTACGAGCAGTACTTC	CASSGGTSGDSYEQYF
TRBJ2-1	TRBD2	15	TRBV7-8	.	TGTGCCAGCAGCCGTCGGGGGGAGCCCTACAATGAGCAGTTCTTC	CASSRRGEPYNEQFF
TRBJ1-5	.	16	TRBV19	.	TGTGCCAGTAGTAGAGACCGGACTGGGAGCAATCAGCCCCAGCATTTT	CASSRDRTGSNQPQHF
TRBJ2-3	TRBD2	14	TRBV27	.	TGTGCCAGCCGACTAGCGGGAGTACAAGATACGCAGTATTTT	CASRLAGVQDTQYF
TRBJ2-1	.	16	TRBV4-1	.	TGCGCCAGCAGCCAAGATACCAGTAATGCCTACAATGAGCAGTTCTTC	CASSQDTSNAYNEQFF
TRBJ2-3	TRBD2	20	TRBV9	.	TGTGCCAGCAGCGTAGCGCAGGGGCGCACAGGACTAGCGGGAGTGGGTACGCAGTATTTT	CASSVAQGRTGLAGVGTQYF
TRBJ1-4	.	15	TRBV5-1	.	TGCGCCAGCAGCCCGGACTCTTCAACTAATGAAAAACTGTTTTTT	CASSPDSSTNEKLFF
TRBJ1-3	TRBD1	16	TRBV30	.	TGTGCCTGGAGTGTACAGAACAGGGGGCGCGGAAACACCATATATTTT	CAWSVQNRGRGNTIYF
TRBJ1-2	.	13	TRBV25-1	.	TGTGCCAGCAGTGAATTGGCAGGCTATGGCTACACCTTC	CASSELAGYGYTF
TRBJ2-6	TRBD1	15	TRBV15	.	TGTGCCACCAGCAGGGGGACAGCTGGGGCCAACGTCCTGACTTTC	CATSRGTAGANVLTF
TRBJ1-1	.	15	TRBV3-1/TRBV3-2	.	TGTGCCAGCAGCCACCGGGACAATATGAACACTGAAGCTTTCTTT	CASSHRDNMNTEAFF
TRBJ1-5	TRBD1	15	TRBV27	.	TGTGCCAGCAGTTTAACAGGGGGGGCGATTCAGCCCCAGCATTTT	CASSLTGGAIQPQHF